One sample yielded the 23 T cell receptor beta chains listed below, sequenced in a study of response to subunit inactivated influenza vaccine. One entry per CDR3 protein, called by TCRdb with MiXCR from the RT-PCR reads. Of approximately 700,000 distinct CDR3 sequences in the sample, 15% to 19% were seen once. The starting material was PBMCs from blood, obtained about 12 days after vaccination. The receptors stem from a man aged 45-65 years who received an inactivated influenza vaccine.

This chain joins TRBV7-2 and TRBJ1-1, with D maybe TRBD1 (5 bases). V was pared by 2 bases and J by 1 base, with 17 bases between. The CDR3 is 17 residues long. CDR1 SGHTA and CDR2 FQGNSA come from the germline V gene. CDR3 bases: TGTGCCAGCAGCTTATTGGGGGGTCAGGTGACGAACACTGAAGCTTTCTTT. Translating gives CASSLLGGQVTNTEAFF.

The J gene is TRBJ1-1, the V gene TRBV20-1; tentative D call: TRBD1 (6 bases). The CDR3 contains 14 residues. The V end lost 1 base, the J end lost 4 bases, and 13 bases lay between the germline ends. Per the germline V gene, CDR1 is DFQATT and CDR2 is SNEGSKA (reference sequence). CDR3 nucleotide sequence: TGCAGTGCTAGAGTCGACAGGCGCGGCACTGAAGCTTTCTTT. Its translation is CSARVDRRGTEAFF.

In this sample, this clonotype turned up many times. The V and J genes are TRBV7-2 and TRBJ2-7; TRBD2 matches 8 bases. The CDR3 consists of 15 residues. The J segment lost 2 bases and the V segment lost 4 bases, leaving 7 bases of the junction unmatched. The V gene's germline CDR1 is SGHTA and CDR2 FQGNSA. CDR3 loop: CASSSSGTRPYEQYF. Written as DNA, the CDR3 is TGTGCCAGCAGCTCCTCCGGGACTAGACCCTACGAGCAGTACTTC.

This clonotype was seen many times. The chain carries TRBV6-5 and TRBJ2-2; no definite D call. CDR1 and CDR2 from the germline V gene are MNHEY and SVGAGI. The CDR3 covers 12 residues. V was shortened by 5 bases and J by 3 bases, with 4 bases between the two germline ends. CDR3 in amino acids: CASSLHTGELFF. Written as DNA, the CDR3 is TGTGCCAGCAGTCTGCACACCGGGGAGCTGTTTTTT.

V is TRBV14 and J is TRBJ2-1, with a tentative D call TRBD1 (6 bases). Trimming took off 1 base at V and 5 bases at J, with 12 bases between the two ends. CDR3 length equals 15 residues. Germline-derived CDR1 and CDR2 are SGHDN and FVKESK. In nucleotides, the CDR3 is TGTGCCAGCAGCCAAGGAACAGGGTGGGACAATGAGCAGTTCTTC. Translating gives CASSQGTGWDNEQFF.

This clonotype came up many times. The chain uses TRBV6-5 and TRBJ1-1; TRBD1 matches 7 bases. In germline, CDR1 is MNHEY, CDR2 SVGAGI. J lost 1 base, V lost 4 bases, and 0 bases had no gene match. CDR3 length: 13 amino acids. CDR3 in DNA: TGTGCCAGCAGTTGGACAGGGAACACTGAAGCTTTCTTT. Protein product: CASSWTGNTEAFF.

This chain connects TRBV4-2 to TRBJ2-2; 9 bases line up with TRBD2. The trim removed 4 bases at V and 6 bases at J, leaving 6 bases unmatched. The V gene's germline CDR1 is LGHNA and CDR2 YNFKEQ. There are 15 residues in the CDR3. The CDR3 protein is CASSPWLAGSGELFF. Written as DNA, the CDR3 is TGTGCCAGCAGCCCGTGGCTAGCGGGGTCCGGGGAGCTGTTTTTT.

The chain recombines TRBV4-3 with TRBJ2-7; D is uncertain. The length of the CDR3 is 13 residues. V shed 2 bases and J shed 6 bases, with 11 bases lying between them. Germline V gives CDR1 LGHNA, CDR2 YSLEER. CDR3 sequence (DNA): TGCGCCAGCAGCCAAACCGGGTCTAGCGAGCAGTACTTC. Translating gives CASSQTGSSEQYF.

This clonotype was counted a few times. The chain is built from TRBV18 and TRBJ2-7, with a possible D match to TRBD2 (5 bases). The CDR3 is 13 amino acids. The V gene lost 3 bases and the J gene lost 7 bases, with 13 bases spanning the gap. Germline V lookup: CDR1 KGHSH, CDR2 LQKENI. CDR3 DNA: TGTGCCAGCTCACCGCCGGGCGGAGGTGAGCAGTACTTC. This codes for CASSPPGGGEQYF.

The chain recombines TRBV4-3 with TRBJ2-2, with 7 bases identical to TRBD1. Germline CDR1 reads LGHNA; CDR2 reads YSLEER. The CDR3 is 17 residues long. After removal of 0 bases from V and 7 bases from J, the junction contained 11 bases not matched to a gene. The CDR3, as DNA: TGCGCCAGCAGCCAAGATAGAGGACAGGATTGGATCGGGGAGCTGTTTTTT. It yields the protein CASSQDRGQDWIGELFF.

The CDR3 region is CASRPDRDTYQPQHF. In nucleotides, the CDR3 is TGCGCCAGCAGACCCGATCGGGACACGTATCAGCCCCAGCATTTT. V is TRBV23-1 and J is TRBJ1-5; tentative D call: TRBD1 (6 bases). TRBV23-1 is an ORF; its function is uncertain. The germline V and J ends were trimmed by 6 bases and 5 bases, with 17 bases remaining between them. The CDR3 sequence is 15 residues long.

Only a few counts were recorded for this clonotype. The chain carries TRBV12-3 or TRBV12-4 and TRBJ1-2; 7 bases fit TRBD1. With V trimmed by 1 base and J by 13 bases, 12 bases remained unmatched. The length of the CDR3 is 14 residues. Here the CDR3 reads CASSLGGGTGVSTF. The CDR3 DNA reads TGTGCCAGCAGTTTAGGAGGGGGAACAGGGGTCTCCACCTTC.

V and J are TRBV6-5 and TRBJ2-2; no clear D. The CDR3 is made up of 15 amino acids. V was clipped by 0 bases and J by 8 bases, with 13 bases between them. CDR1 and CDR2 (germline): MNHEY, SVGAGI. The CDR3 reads CASSYSIGGYGELFF. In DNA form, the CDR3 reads TGTGCCAGCAGTTACTCGATAGGTGGATATGGGGAGCTGTTTTTT.

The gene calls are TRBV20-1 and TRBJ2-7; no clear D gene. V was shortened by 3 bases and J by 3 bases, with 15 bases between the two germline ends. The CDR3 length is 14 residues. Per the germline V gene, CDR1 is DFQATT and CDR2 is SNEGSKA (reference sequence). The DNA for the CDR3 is TGCAGTGCTAGGGTCCCCATTGTTGGCTACGAGCAGTACTTC. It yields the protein CSARVPIVGYEQYF.

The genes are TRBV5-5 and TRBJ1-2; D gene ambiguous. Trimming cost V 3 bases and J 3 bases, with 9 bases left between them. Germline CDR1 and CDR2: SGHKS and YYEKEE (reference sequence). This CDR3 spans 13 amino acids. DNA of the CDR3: TGTGCCAGCAGCTCCCGGTTGGACTATGGCTACACCTTC. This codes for CASSSRLDYGYTF. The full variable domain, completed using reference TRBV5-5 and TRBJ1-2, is DAGVTQSPTHLIKTRGQQVTLRCSPISGHKSVSWYQQVLGQGPQFIFQYYEKEERGRGNFPDRFSARQFPNYSSELNVNALLLGDSALYLCASSSRLDYGYTFGSGTRLTVV.

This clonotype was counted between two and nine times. Here the CDR3 reads CASSLDPGGLDTDTQYF. Here the CDR3 DNA reads TGTGCCAGCAGCTTAGATCCCGGGGGCCTCGACACAGATACGCAGTATTTT. The chain combines TRBV11-2 with TRBJ2-3; D tentatively fits TRBD1 or TRBD2 (6 bases each). The germline V gene has CDR1 SGHAT and CDR2 FQNNGV. This CDR3 is built from 17 residues. V lost 0 bases, J lost 2 bases, and 15 bases lay in between.

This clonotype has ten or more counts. CDR3 region: CASSLGAGDTEAFF. In DNA, the CDR3 is TGTGCCAGCAGCTTAGGGGCAGGGGACACTGAAGCTTTCTTT. The V and J genes are TRBV7-9 and TRBJ1-1, with D tentatively TRBD1 (6 bases). Germline V CDR1 and CDR2: SEHNR, FQNEAQ (reference sequence). V dropped 1 base and J dropped 3 bases, with 9 bases sitting between them. This CDR3 spans 14 amino acids.

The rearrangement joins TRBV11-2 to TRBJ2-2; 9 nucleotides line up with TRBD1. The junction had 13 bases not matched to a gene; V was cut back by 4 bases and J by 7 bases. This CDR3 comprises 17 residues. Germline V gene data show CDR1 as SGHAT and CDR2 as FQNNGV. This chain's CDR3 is CASSYRLTGGPGGELFF. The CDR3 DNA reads TGTGCCAGCAGCTACCGTCTGACAGGGGGGCCCGGCGGGGAGCTGTTTTTT. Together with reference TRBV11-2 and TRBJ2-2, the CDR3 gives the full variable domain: EAGVAQSPRYKIIEKRQSVAFWCNPISGHATLYWYQQILGQGPKLLIQFQNNGVVDDSQLPKDRFSAERLKGVDSTLKIQPAKLEDSAVYLCASSYRLTGGPGGELFFGEGSRLTVL.

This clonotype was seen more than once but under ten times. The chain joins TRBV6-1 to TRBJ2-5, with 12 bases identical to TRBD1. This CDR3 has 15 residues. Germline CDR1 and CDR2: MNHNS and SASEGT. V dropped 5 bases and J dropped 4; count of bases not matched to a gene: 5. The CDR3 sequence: CASSPWDRGRETQYF. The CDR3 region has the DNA TGTGCCAGCAGTCCGTGGGACAGGGGGCGAGAGACCCAGTACTTC.

CDR3 region: CASSLGPLAGTPQGEQYF. The CDR3 region has the DNA TGTGCCAGCAGCTTAGGCCCTTTAGCGGGGACTCCCCAGGGAGAGCAGTACTTC. The chain is built from TRBV11-2 and TRBJ2-7; 8 bases are a match to TRBD2. This CDR3 is 18 amino acids long. V dropped 1 base and J dropped 7; count of bases not matched to a gene: 18. Per the germline V gene, CDR1 is SGHAT and CDR2 is FQNNGV.

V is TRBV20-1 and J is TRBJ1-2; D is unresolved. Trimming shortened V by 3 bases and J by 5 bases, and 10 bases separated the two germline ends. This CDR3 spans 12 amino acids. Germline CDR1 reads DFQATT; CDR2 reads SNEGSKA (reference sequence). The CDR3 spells CSASATGYGYTF. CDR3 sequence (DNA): TGCAGTGCTAGCGCCACGGGGTATGGCTACACCTTC.

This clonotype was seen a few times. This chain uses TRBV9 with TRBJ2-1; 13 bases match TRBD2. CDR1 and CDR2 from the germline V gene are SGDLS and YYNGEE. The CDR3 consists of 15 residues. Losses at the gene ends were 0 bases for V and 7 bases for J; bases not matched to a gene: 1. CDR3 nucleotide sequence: TGTGCCAGCAGCGTAGAACTAGCGGGGGGGAATGAGCAGTTCTTC. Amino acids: CASSVELAGGNEQFF.

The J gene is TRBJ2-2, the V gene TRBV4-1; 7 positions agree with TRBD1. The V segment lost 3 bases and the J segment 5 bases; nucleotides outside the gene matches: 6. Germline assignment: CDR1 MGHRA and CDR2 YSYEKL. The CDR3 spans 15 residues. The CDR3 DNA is TGCGCCAGCAGCCAGGAGGACAGGCCAACCGGGGAGCTGTTTTTT. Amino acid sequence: CASSQEDRPTGELFF.